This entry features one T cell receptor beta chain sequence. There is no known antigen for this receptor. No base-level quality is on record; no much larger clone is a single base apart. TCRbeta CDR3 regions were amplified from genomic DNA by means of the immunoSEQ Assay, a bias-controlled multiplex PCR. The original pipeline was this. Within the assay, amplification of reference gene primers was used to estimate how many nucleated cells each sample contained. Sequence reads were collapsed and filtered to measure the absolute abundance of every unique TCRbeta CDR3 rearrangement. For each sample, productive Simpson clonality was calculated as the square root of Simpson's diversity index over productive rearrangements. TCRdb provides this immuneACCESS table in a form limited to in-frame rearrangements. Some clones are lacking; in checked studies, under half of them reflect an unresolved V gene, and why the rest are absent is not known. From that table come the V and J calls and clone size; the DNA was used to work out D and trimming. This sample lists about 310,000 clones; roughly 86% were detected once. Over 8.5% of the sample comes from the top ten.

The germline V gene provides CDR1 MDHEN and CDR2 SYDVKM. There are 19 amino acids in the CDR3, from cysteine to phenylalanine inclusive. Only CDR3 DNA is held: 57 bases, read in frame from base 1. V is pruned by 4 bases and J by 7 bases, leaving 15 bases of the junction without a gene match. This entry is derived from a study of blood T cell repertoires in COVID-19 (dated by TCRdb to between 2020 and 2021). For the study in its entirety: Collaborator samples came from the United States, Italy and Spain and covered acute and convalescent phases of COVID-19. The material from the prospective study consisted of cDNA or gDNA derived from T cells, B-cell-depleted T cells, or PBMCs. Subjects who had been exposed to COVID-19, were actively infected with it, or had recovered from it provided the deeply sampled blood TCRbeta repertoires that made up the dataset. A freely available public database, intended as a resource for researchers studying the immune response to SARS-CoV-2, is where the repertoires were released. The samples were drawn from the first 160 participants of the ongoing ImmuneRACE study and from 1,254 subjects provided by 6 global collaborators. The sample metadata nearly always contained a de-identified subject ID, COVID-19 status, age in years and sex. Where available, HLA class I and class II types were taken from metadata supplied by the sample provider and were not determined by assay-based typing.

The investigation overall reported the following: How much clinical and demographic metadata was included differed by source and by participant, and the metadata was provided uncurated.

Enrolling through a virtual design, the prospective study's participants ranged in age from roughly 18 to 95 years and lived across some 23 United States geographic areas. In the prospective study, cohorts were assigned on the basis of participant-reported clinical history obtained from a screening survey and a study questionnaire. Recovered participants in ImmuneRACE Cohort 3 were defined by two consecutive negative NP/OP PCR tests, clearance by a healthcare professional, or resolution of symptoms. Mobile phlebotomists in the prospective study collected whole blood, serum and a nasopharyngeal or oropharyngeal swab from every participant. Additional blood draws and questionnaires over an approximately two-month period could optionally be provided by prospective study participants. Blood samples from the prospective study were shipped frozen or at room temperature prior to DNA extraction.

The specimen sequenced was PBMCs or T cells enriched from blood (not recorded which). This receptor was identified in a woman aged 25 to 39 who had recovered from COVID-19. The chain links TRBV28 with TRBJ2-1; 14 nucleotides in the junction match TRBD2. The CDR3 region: CASSSYLPGLAGVRNEQFF. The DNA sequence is TGTGCCAGCAGTTCCTATTTACCGGGACTAGCGGGAGTTAGGAATGAGCAGTTCTTC.